This is a list of T cell receptor beta chains from one sample in a study of T cells in Graves' hyperthyroidism and ophthalmopathy. TCRdb re-analysed the multiplex PCR reads in MiXCR, keeping a single row per CDR3 protein. In the table there are 250,000 to 300,000 distinct CDR3 sequences, roughly a fifth of which are singletons. Material: blood. The receptors here all came from a man between 45 and 60 years old with Graves' ophthalmopathy. The conserved cysteine and the conserved F or W are not part of the CDR3 here.

V	J	CDR3
TRBV30	TRBJ2-5	AWGYIGRHQETQY
TRBV6-1	TRBJ1-2	ASSSTRTTFYGYT
TRBV30	TRBJ2-2	AWSFMNGPAGELF
TRBV5-1	TRBJ2-1	ASSLARDSQSYNEQF
TRBV5-1	TRBJ2-1	ASSLTLAGADEQF
TRBV28	TRBJ2-4	ASSPGTSGAGNIQY
TRBV5-5	TRBJ1-6	ASSSGDRPSALH
TRBV6-1	TRBJ2-1	ASSEGARLSSYNEQF
TRBV20-1	TRBJ2-3	SARDPTSGDLTDTQY
TRBV5-5	TRBJ2-1	ASSLSGDLSYNEQF
TRBV20-1	TRBJ2-7	SARDRLGYSYEQY
TRBV11-2	TRBJ1-1	AGSPQGMNTEAF
TRBV24-1	TRBJ2-2	ATSVRSGTGELF
TRBV5-4	TRBJ1-1	ASSLGGDMNTEAF
TRBV2	TRBJ2-2	ASSQIRAGDITGELF